This T cell receptor (beta chain) was observed in a study of immune evolution from preneoplasia to lung adenocarcinoma. In the study overall: HLA loss of heterozygosity: 6% to 7.5% AIS, around 16% MIA, approximately 31% ADC, none AAH. Study results and caveats: Normal lung had the highest top T cell clone frequencies.

Points on this clone: What it recognizes is unknown.

Premalignant or tumor cells were enriched by macro-dissection after pathologic assessment. Germline-derived CDR1 and CDR2 are SGHAT and FQNNGV. The V and J ends lost 0 bases and 10 bases respectively, with 12 bases between them. CDR3 length: 13 residues. TCRdb's table, derived via immunoSEQ multiplex PCR, lists solely in-frame clones and lacks some. The sample includes 8,500 to 10,000 clones, approximately 75% of them seen just once. This chain uses TRBV11-2 with TRBJ1-1; D uncertain. The source of this sequence is a person between 65 and 79 years old with lung adenocarcinoma. Sequenced input: FFPE lung adenocarcinoma in situ tissue. CDR3 residues: CASSLESRLRAFF. CDR3 coding DNA: TGTGCCAGCAGCTTAGAATCTAGGCTGAGAGCTTTCTTT.